Each of the 21 T cell receptor beta chains below was sequenced from the same sample in a study of CD8 T cells in ankylosing spondylitis. TCRdb passed the 5' RACE reads through MiXCR, listing each CDR3 protein once. Of around 88,000 distinct CDR3 sequences detected, about 8.1% appear once; the ten largest clones hold 5.1%. Sequencing was carried out using blood, either unsorted or a sorted T cell fraction (not recorded which). Receptors originate from a male donor with ankylosing spondylitis or in good health (not recorded which).

This clonotype was recorded many times. The rearrangement links TRBV20-1 to TRBJ1-5; D may be TRBD1 (6 bases). CDR1 and CDR2 from the germline V gene are DFQATT and SNEGSKA (reference sequence). This CDR3 is 13 amino acids long. Trimming stripped 1 base from V and 4 bases from J, with 8 bases between. DNA for the CDR3: TGCAGTGCTAGAGTTCAGGGGAATCAGCCCCAGCATTTT. Amino acid sequence: CSARVQGNQPQHF.

The chain joins TRBV25-1 to TRBJ2-6; no clear D gene. CDR3 length: 17 residues. Germline CDR1 and CDR2: MGHDK and SYGVNS. Trimming left V 0 bases short and J 1 base short, with 10 bases between. This chain's CDR3 is CASSEYRTGSGANVLTF. The CDR3, as DNA: TGTGCCAGCAGTGAATATAGGACCGGGTCTGGGGCCAACGTCCTGACTTTC. Full variable domain (remainder filled in from reference TRBV25-1 and TRBJ2-6): EADIYQTPRYLVIGTGKKITLECSQTMGHDKMYWYQQDPGMELHLIHYSYGVNSTEKGDLSSESTVSRIRTEHFPLTLESARPSHTSQYLCASSEYRTGSGANVLTFGAGSRLTVL.

This clonotype was detected a few times. The chain combines TRBV20-1 with TRBJ2-7; D not certain. The CDR3 is 12 residues long. In germline, CDR1 is DFQATT, CDR2 SNEGSKA (reference sequence). Trimming removed 6 bases from V and 0 bases from J, with 9 bases in between. The DNA of the CDR3 is TGCAGTGCGATGTGGGACTCCTACGAGCAGTACTTC. It translates to CSAMWDSYEQYF.

In the case of this clonotype: With a much larger clone just one base away, this may be a read error. The J gene is TRBJ1-6, the V gene TRBV5-4; 7 bases are a match to TRBD1. CDR3 length: 15 residues. CDR1 and CDR2 from the germline V gene are SGHNT and YYREEE (reference sequence). V shed 4 bases and J 8 bases; nucleotides not matched to a gene: 9. The CDR3 loop reads CASSPRQGSDSPLHF. The CDR3 DNA reads as TGTGCCAGCAGCCCCCGACAGGGATCTGATTCACCCCTCCACTTT.

This clonotype was counted many times. The chain carries TRBV7-6 and TRBJ2-7; 11 bases are a match to TRBD2. Germline trimming cut 3 bases from V and 4 bases from J; bases unmatched to any gene: 11. CDR3 size: 17 residues. Germline CDR1 and CDR2: SGHVS and FNYEAQ. The CDR3 is CASSFGGLAGGHYEQYF. Here the CDR3 DNA reads TGTGCCAGCAGCTTTGGAGGGCTAGCGGGGGGACATTACGAGCAGTACTTC.

This clonotype was observed at least ten times. This chain connects TRBV2 to TRBJ2-7, with 9 bases fitting TRBD1. CDR3 length equals 14 residues. V gave up 6 bases and J gave up 0 bases; unmatched junction bases: 3. Germline V gene data show CDR1 as SNHLY and CDR2 as FYNNEI. The CDR3 spells CASRDRGTSYEQYF. The CDR3 coding sequence is TGTGCCAGCAGAGACAGGGGGACCTCCTACGAGCAGTACTTC.

The sample holds many counts of this clonotype. The rearrangement joins TRBV12-3 or TRBV12-4 to TRBJ2-3, with 10 bases identical to TRBD2. CDR3 length equals 15 residues. The trim removed 5 bases at V and 4 bases at J, leaving 6 bases unmatched. In DNA form, the CDR3 reads TGTGCCAGCAGTCCGTCTAGCGGGGGTGCAGATACGCAGTATTTT. Translated: CASSPSSGGADTQYF.

Ten or more counts support this clonotype. V usage is TRBV20-1 and J usage is TRBJ2-1, with TRBD2 matching 11 bases. The CDR3 runs to 15 residues. Germline V CDR1 and CDR2: DFQATT, SNEGSKA (reference sequence). The V segment lost 3 bases and the J segment 9 bases; nucleotides outside the gene matches: 10. Here the CDR3 DNA reads TGCAGTGCTAGTTATAGCGGGGGGGCTTGGGGTGAGCAGTTCTTC. Its translation is CSASYSGGAWGEQFF.

This clonotype was recorded at least ten times. V and J are TRBV23-1 and TRBJ2-3; no clear D. TRBV23-1 is classed as an ORF, of uncertain function. Between the trimmed V and J ends, which lost 2 bases and 1 base, there was a span of 13 bases. The CDR3 is made up of 16 amino acids. CDR3 DNA sequence: TGCGCCAGCAGTCAAACCGGATTCACGGGCACAGATACGCAGTATTTT. The encoded protein is CASSQTGFTGTDTQYF.

This clonotype was detected many times. The rearrangement joins TRBV20-1 to TRBJ2-1; possible D gene TRBD2, 6 bases. CDR3 size: 15 residues. V was shortened by 0 bases and J by 10 bases, with 19 bases between the two germline ends. Germline loops: CDR1 DFQATT, CDR2 SNEGSKA (reference sequence). The CDR3 sequence: CSARDMASAGAEQFF. CDR3 in DNA: TGCAGTGCTAGAGATATGGCTAGCGCTGGGGCGGAGCAGTTCTTC.

There are many counts of this clonotype. The chain carries TRBV7-2 and TRBJ2-3, with unresolved D. CDR3 length: 13 amino acids. V lost 0 bases and J lost 5, with 6 bases in between. CDR1 is SGHTA, CDR2 FQGNSA, per germline. In DNA form, the CDR3 reads TGTGCCAGCAGCTTAGCCCACCGAGATACGCAGTATTTT. This gives the protein CASSLAHRDTQYF.

This clonotype occurred many times. The chain recombines TRBV12-3 or TRBV12-4 with TRBJ2-2; D gene unclear. V was trimmed by 4 bases and J by 4 bases, leaving 13 bases between them. This CDR3 comprises 15 residues. Here the CDR3 reads CASSYAGVGTGELFF. The CDR3 DNA follows: TGTGCCAGCAGTTACGCTGGGGTGGGCACCGGGGAGCTGTTTTTT.

This clonotype appeared a few times. The rearrangement uses TRBV7-3 and TRBJ2-5, with D perhaps matching TRBD1 (6 bases). From germline, CDR1 is SGHTA and CDR2 FQGTGA. V dropped 5 bases and J dropped 5 bases, with 12 bases sitting between them. The CDR3 length is 13 residues. The CDR3 spells CASSTTRGETQYF. The CDR3 bases are TGTGCCAGCAGCACAACAAGGGGGGAGACCCAGTACTTC.

The chain recombines TRBV7-2 with TRBJ2-2; 8 bases align to TRBD1. V gave up 2 bases and J gave up 6 bases; unmatched junction bases: 8. Germline V CDR1 and CDR2: SGHTA, FQGNSA. The CDR3 spans 16 residues. CDR3 nucleotide sequence: TGTGCCAGCAGCTTACGCGCCGGGACAGGTCCCGGGGAGCTGTTTTTT. It codes for CASSLRAGTGPGELFF.

This clonotype was found many times. The V call is TRBV7-2, the J call TRBJ2-4; no reliable D call. Between the trimmed V and J ends, which lost 5 bases and 0 bases, there was a span of 8 bases. The CDR3 spans 14 residues. CDR1 is SGHTA and CDR2 is FQGNSA in the germline V gene. The CDR3 protein is CASSLTAAKNIQYF. CDR3 nucleotides: TGTGCCAGCAGCCTTACAGCAGCCAAAAACATTCAGTACTTC.

The table lists this clonotype with many counts. V usage is TRBV12-3 or TRBV12-4 and J usage is TRBJ1-3; maybe TRBD1 (5 bases). CDR3 length: 16 amino acids. Trimming took off 4 bases at V and 0 bases at J, with 13 bases between the two ends. In nucleotides, the CDR3 is TGTGCCAGCAGTTGGGGACGGATCAACTCTGGAAACACCATATATTTT. It is translated as CASSWGRINSGNTIYF.

This clonotype was detected ten times or more. The chain uses TRBV6-2 or TRBV6-3 and TRBJ2-7, with D perhaps TRBD2 (6 bases). Germline CDR1 and CDR2: MNHEY and SVGEGT. This CDR3 is built from 14 residues. The V end lost 4 bases, the J end lost 3 bases, and 13 bases lay between the germline ends. CDR3 sequence: CASSFSRDFYEQYF. The CDR3 DNA follows: TGTGCCAGCAGTTTCTCCCGGGACTTCTACGAGCAGTACTTC.

This clonotype was counted at least ten times. The V call is TRBV12-3 or TRBV12-4, the J call TRBJ1-2; D gene unclear. The V end was cut by 5 bases, the J end by 4 bases, with 11 bases between. The CDR3 loop spans 13 amino acids. In DNA, the CDR3 is TGTGCCAGCAGTCCTCTCGCAGTCTATGGCTACACCTTC. It encodes CASSPLAVYGYTF.

This clonotype was seen at least ten times. V usage is TRBV7-2 and J usage is TRBJ2-5; D not resolved. The V and J ends lost 1 base and 4 bases respectively, with 13 bases between them. Germline V CDR1 and CDR2: SGHTA, FQGNSA. CDR3 length: 15 residues. The CDR3 nucleotides read TGTGCCAGCAGCTTAGTTCCACTGGGTGGAGAGACCCAGTACTTC. This translates into CASSLVPLGGETQYF.

This clonotype was picked up a small number of times. This sequence joins TRBV7-9 and TRBJ1-5; D is possibly TRBD1 (6 bases). The CDR3 is 16 residues long. V was shortened by 4 bases and J by 7 bases, with 20 bases between the two germline ends. Germline CDR1 reads SEHNR; CDR2 reads FQNEAQ (reference sequence). This chain's CDR3 is CASSSSDRFFPQPQHF. The CDR3 DNA sequence: TGTGCCAGCAGCTCCTCAGACAGGTTTTTCCCCCAGCCCCAGCATTTT.

This clonotype has a count of ten or more. The V gene is TRBV11-2, the J gene TRBJ2-6; D unresolved. There are 14 residues in the CDR3. V lost 5 bases to trimming and J lost 0 bases, with 5 bases between them. From germline, CDR1 is SGHAT and CDR2 FQNNGV. CDR3 bases: TGTGCCAGCAGCCGGATCTCTGGGGCCAACGTCCTGACTTTC. It codes for CASSRISGANVLTF.